The next 22 T cell receptor beta chains were all read from a single sample in a study of identifying expanded T cells in peripheral blood. This table comes from immunoSEQ multiplex PCR, and its TCRdb copy is limited to in-frame clones, with some not included. The table records around 100,000 clones, 80% to 90% of them present only once. The sequenced material came from blood. All receptors derive from a person aged 18 to 69 in good health.

This chain links TRBV14 with TRBJ2-7, with D unresolved. The CDR3 loop spans 15 amino acids. CDR1 and CDR2 from the germline V gene are SGHDN and FVKESK. The V end lost 5 bases, the J end lost 2 bases, and 16 bases lay between the germline ends. In DNA form, the CDR3 reads TGTGCCAGCAGCGCGCGGACGGATGCCACCTACGAGCAGTACTTC. This gives the protein CASSARTDATYEQYF.

The chain employs TRBV18 and TRBJ2-3; no firm D call. With 0 bases removed from V and 3 bases from J, the gap between germline ends came to 7 bases. CDR3 length equals 14 residues. Germline V gene data show CDR1 as KGHSH and CDR2 as LQKENI. The CDR3 DNA reads TGTGCCAGCTCACCACCGGCAGAAACAGATACGCAGTATTTT. Translating gives CASSPPAETDTQYF.

The DNA for the CDR3 is TGTGCCAGCAGCTTGGCCGAGCGGGGGACGGAGCAGTTCTTC. Its protein product is CASSLAERGTEQFF. The rearrangement joins TRBV5-4 to TRBJ2-1; 8 nucleotides line up with TRBD2. The CDR3 sequence is 14 residues long. The germline V gene has CDR1 SGHNT and CDR2 YYREEE (reference sequence). V dropped 0 bases and J dropped 10; count of bases not matched to a gene: 6.

The chain carries TRBV4-1 and TRBJ1-1; 9 bases are a match to TRBD1. The CDR3 totals 14 residues. V lost 5 bases and J lost 5; bases outside the gene matches: 6. In germline, CDR1 is MGHRA, CDR2 YSYEKL. The CDR3 DNA follows: TGCGCCAGCAGCAGCTGGGACAGGGTGACTGAAGCTTTCTTT. Its translation: CASSSWDRVTEAFF.

The J gene is TRBJ2-7, the V gene TRBV29-1, with 7 bases lining up with TRBD2. In germline, CDR1 is SQVTM, CDR2 ANQGSEA. This CDR3 spans 13 amino acids. With V trimmed by 1 base and J by 2 bases, 2 bases remained unmatched. CDR3 DNA: TGCAGCGTTGAAGGGGGGGGTCCCTACGAGCAGTACTTC. This sequence encodes CSVEGGGPYEQYF.

This chain links TRBV5-1 with TRBJ1-1, with D hard to call. This CDR3 is built from 14 residues. From germline, CDR1 is SGHRS and CDR2 YFSETQ. V lost 0 bases and J 0 bases, leaving 6 bases between the germline ends. The CDR3, as DNA: TGCGCCAGCAGCTTGGTAGGGATGAACACTGAAGCTTTCTTT. Translation gives CASSLVGMNTEAFF.

The J gene is TRBJ1-5, the V gene TRBV19; the match to TRBD1 covers 9 bases. Germline loops: CDR1 LNHDA, CDR2 SQIVND (reference sequence). The CDR3 extends over 15 amino acids. Trimming cost V 5 bases and J 6 bases; bases outside gene matches: 8. The CDR3 spells CASSAGQGVFQPQHF. Here the CDR3 DNA reads TGTGCCAGTAGTGCGGGACAGGGCGTTTTTCAGCCCCAGCATTTT.

In this sample, this clone turned up once. The chain joins TRBV2 to TRBJ1-2; D call uncertain. The germline CDR1 and CDR2 sequences are SNHLY and FYNNEI. V dropped 0 bases and J dropped 1 base, with 9 bases sitting between them. The CDR3 totals 15 residues. CDR3 region: CASSEAAANNYGYTF. The CDR3 nucleotides are TGTGCCAGCAGTGAAGCAGCCGCGAATAACTATGGCTACACCTTC. The entire variable domain, with the rest obtained from reference TRBV2 and TRBJ1-2, is as follows: EPEVTQTPSHQVTQMGQEVILRCVPISNHLYFYWYRQILGQKVEFLVSFYNNEISEKSEIFDDQFSVERPDGSNFTLKIRSTKLEDSAMYFCASSEAAANNYGYTFGSGTRLTVV.

The chain has TRBV18 and TRBJ1-2; 7 positions match TRBD1. The CDR3 spans 16 residues. Per the germline V gene, CDR1 is KGHSH and CDR2 is LQKENI. After removal of 5 bases from V and 4 bases from J, the junction contained 13 bases not matched to a gene. In DNA, the CDR3 is TGTGCCAGCTCATACGACAGGGAGGTTTGGTCCTATGGCTACACCTTC. This translates into CASSYDREVWSYGYTF.

This sequence joins TRBV6-1 and TRBJ2-5, with TRBD2 identical over 12 bases. Unmatched junction bases numbered 5, after V lost 4 bases and J lost 2 bases. CDR3 length: 16 residues. From germline, CDR1 is MNHNS and CDR2 SASEGT. The CDR3 here is CASSVSSGGVQETQYF. CDR3 DNA: TGTGCCAGCAGTGTTTCTAGCGGGGGGGTACAAGAGACCCAGTACTTC.

The chain employs TRBV7-3 and TRBJ1-1, with a possible D match to TRBD1 (6 bases). Trimming stripped 5 bases from V and 8 bases from J, with 15 bases between. The germline V gene encodes CDR1 SGHTA and CDR2 FQGTGA. There are 13 residues in the CDR3. The CDR3 sequence is CASSLDSKVEAFF. The CDR3 DNA is TGTGCCAGCAGCCTGGACAGTAAAGTAGAAGCTTTCTTT.

The CDR3 sequence: CASSLVDGSREAFF. In DNA, the CDR3 is TGCGCCAGCAGCTTGGTGGATGGGAGTCGAGAAGCTTTCTTT. J is TRBJ1-1 and V is TRBV5-1; D remains unclear. V lost 0 bases and J 8 bases, leaving 14 bases between the germline ends. This CDR3 is built from 14 residues. Germline loops: CDR1 SGHRS, CDR2 YFSETQ.

J is TRBJ1-2 and V is TRBV6-1; D remains ambiguous. The V gene's germline CDR1 is MNHNS and CDR2 SASEGT. Trimming left V 0 bases short and J 10 bases short, with 18 bases between. The length of the CDR3 is 15 residues. In DNA form, the CDR3 reads TGTGCCAGCAGTGAAGCCATTAAGAACAGCTTCGACTACACCTTC. It specifies CASSEAIKNSFDYTF.

CDR3 residues: CASSGDRGLEGYTF. DNA for the CDR3: TGTGCCAGCAGTGGTGACAGGGGGCTAGAGGGCTACACCTTC. V and J are TRBV6-1 and TRBJ1-2; 10 bases line up with TRBD1. Germline CDR1 reads MNHNS; CDR2 reads SASEGT. The length of the CDR3 is 14 residues. V was pared by 4 bases and J by 8 bases, with 7 bases of the junction left unmatched.

The CDR3 DNA reads TGTGCCAGCAGCTCGGGGCCGATGACCGTTTCCTACGAGCAGTACTTC. Amino acids: CASSSGPMTVSYEQYF. This chain connects TRBV5-8 to TRBJ2-7; D could derive from TRBD1 or TRBD2 (5 bases each). Looked up from germline, CDR1 is SGHTS and CDR2 is YDEGEE. There are 16 residues in the CDR3. Trimming cost V 3 bases and J 1 base, with 17 bases left between them.

V gene TRBV6-6 combines with J gene TRBJ2-7; TRBD2 agrees at 9 bases. The V gene end was trimmed by 8 bases and the J gene end by 3 bases; junction bases not matched to a gene: 8. Germline lookup yields CDR1 MNHNY and CDR2 SVGAGI (reference sequence). This CDR3 is 14 amino acids long. The CDR3 sequence: CASGGRLAVYEQYF. CDR3 nucleotide sequence: TGTGCCAGCGGAGGAAGACTAGCGGTCTACGAGCAGTACTTC.

This chain connects TRBV11-3 to TRBJ2-1; tentatively, D is TRBD2 (5 bases). The germline V gene has CDR1 SGHNT and CDR2 YENEEA. Trimming removed 3 bases at V and 2 bases at J, with 14 bases between. The CDR3 has 16 residues. The CDR3, as DNA: TGTGCCAGCAGCTTTCGGACTTCTATAGCCTACAATGAGCAGTTCTTC. Encoded protein: CASSFRTSIAYNEQFF.

V is TRBV5-1 and J is TRBJ2-7; 10 bases agree with TRBD2. The CDR3 sequence is 15 residues long. V gave up 4 bases and J gave up 6 bases; unmatched junction bases: 10. Germline assignment: CDR1 SGHRS and CDR2 YFSETQ. The CDR3 sequence: CASSPDPSGSVEQYF. The DNA of the CDR3 is TGCGCCAGCAGCCCGGACCCTAGCGGGAGTGTCGAGCAGTACTTC.

This clone was seen a few times. The chain links TRBV19 to TRBJ1-1, with unresolved D. The CDR3 has 12 amino acids. CDR1 and CDR2 (germline): LNHDA, SQIVND (reference sequence). Trimming shortened V by 6 bases and J by 1 base, and 6 bases separated the two germline ends. CDR3 sequence (DNA): TGTGCCAGTAGAGGACGGAACACTGAAGCTTTCTTT. Protein: CASRGRNTEAFF.

This clone was recorded once. The rearrangement links TRBV5-4 to TRBJ2-7, with 12 bases that match TRBD2. The CDR3 contains 15 residues. Looked up from germline, CDR1 is SGHNT and CDR2 is YYREEE (reference sequence). The V segment lost 4 bases and the J segment 3 bases; nucleotides outside the gene matches: 5. CDR3 DNA sequence: TGTGCCAGCAGCCTGGGACTAGCGGGTATCTACGAGCAGTACTTC. It codes for CASSLGLAGIYEQYF.

The chain couples TRBV23-1 to TRBJ1-1, with D uncertain. TRBV23-1 is annotated as an ORF whose role is uncertain. The CDR3 has 14 amino acids. Between the trimmed V and J ends, which lost 4 bases and 1 base, there was a span of 10 bases. In DNA, the CDR3 is TGCGCCAGCAGTCCCCCGGCAGGGAACACTGAAGCTTTCTTT. Translating it yields CASSPPAGNTEAFF.

The chain joins TRBV30 to TRBJ1-2; TRBD1 aligns across 8 bases. V shed 3 bases, J shed 5 bases, and the junction held 20 bases outside the gene matches. The CDR3 contains 18 residues. Germline values: CDR1 GTSNPN, CDR2 SVGIG (reference sequence). The CDR3 DNA is TGTGCCTGGAGCGTAGGAGGACAGGGTCGGGGCCTTAGGTATGGCTACACCTTC. The encoded protein is CAWSVGGQGRGLRYGYTF.